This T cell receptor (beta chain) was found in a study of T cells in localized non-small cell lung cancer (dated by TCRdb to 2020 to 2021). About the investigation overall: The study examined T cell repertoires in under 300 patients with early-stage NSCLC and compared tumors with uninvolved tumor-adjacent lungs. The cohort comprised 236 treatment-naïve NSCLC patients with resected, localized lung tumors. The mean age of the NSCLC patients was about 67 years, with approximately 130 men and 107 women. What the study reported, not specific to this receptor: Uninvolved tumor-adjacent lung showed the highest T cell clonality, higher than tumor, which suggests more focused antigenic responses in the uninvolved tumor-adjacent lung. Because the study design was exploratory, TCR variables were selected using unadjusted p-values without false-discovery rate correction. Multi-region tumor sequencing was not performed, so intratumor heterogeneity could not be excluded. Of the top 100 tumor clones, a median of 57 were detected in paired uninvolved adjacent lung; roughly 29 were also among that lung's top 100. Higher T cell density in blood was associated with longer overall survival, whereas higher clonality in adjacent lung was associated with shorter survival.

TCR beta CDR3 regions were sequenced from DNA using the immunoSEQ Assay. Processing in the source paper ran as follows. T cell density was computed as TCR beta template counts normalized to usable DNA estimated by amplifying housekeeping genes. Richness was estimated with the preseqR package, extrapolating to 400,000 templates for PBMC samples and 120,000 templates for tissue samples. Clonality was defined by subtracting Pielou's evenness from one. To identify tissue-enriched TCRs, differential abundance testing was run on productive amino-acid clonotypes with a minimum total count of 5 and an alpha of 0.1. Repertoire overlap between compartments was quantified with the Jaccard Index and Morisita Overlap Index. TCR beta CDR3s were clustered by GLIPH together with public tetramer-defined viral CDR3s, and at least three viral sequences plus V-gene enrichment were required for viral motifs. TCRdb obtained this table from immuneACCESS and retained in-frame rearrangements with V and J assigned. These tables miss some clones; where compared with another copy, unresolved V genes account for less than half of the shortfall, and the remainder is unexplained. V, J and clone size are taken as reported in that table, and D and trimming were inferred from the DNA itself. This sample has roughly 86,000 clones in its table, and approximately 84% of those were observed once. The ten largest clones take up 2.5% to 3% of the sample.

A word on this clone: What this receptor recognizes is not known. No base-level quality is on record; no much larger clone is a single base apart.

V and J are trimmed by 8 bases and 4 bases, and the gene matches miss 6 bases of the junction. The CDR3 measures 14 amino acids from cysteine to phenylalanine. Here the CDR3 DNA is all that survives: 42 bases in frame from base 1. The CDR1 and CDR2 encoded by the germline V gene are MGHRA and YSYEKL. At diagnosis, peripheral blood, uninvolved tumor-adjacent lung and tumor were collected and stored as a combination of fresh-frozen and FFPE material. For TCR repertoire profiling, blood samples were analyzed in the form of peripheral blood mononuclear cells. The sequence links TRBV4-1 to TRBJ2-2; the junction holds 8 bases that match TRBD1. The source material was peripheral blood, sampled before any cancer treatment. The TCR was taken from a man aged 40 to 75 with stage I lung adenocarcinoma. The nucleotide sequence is TGCGCCAGCTCAGAACAGGGGGGCACCGGGGAGCTGTTTTTT. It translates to CASSEQGGTGELFF.